One T cell receptor (beta chain) is described in this entry. The CDR3 length is 14 residues. V trimming: 6 bases; J trimming: 6 bases; junction bases outside the gene matches: 7. The germline CDR1 and CDR2 sequences are MDHEN and SYDVKM. Vbeta (60) and Jbeta (13) primers were used in the PCR. Profiling relied on immunoSEQ multiplex PCR, and the TCRdb table lists in-frame clones only, not all of them. This sample's table has around 75,000 clones. This sample stems from a study of cytomegalovirus exposure and HLA in healthy donors. This sequence was found in a woman aged 60 to 75 in good health and CMV-seronegative. Input material: PBMCs. This chain uses TRBV28 with TRBJ1-1; the match to TRBD1 covers 10 bases. CDR3 region: CASRPGQGRAEAFF. CDR3 DNA sequence: TGTGCCAGCAGGCCGGGACAGGGGAGGGCTGAAGCTTTCTTT.